This T cell receptor beta chain was observed in a study of cytomegalovirus exposure and HLA in healthy donors. The assay was immunoSEQ multiplex PCR, and TCRdb's table has in-frame clones only and misses some. The sample records approximately 59,000 clones, around 93% being singletons. Germline assignment: CDR1 LNHNV and CDR2 YYDKDF (reference sequence). The CDR3 spans 12 residues. Unmatched junction bases numbered 1, after V lost 8 bases and J lost 2 bases. The V gene is TRBV15, the J gene TRBJ2-7; 9 bases agree with TRBD1. The TCR was taken from a young woman in good health and CMV-seropositive. The sequenced sample was PBMCs. In DNA, the CDR3 is TGTGCCACCCGGGACAGGGCCTACGAGCAGTACTTC. Residues: CATRDRAYEQYF.